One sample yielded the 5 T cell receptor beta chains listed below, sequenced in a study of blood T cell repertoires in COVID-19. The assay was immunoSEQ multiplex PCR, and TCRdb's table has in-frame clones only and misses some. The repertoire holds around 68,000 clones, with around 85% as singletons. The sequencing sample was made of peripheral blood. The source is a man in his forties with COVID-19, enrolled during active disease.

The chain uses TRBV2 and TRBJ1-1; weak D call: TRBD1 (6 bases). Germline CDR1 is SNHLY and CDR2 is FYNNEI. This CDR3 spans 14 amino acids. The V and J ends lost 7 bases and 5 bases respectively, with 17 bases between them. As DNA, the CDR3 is TGTGCCAGCACCCCAGGGGCCGAGGGGACTGAAGCTTTCTTT. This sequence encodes CASTPGAEGTEAFF.

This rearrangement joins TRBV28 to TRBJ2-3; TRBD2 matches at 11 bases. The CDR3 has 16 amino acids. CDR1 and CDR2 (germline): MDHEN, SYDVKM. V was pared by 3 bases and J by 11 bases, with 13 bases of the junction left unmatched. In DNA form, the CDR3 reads TGTGCCAGCAGTTTTTTTACGACTAGCGGGAAAGATTGGCAGTATTTT. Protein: CASSFFTTSGKDWQYF. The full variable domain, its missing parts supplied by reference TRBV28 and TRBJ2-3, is DVKVTQSSRYLVKRTGEKVFLECVQDMDHENMFWYRQDPGLGLRLIYFSYDVKMKEKGDIPEGYSVSREKKERFSLILESASTNQTSMYLCASSFFTTSGKDWQYFGPGTRLTVL.

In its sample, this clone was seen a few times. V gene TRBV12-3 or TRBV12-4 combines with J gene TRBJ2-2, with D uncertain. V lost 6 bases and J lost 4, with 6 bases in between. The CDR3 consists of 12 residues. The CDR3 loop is CASSPLTGELFF. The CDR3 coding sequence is TGTGCCAGCAGCCCCCTCACCGGGGAGCTGTTTTTT.

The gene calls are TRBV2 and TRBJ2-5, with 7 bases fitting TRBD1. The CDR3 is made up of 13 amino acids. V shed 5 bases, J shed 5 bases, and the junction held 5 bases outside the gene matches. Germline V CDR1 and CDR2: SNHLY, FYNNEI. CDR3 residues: CASSTDRDETQYF. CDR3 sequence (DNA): TGTGCCAGCAGTACCGACAGGGACGAGACCCAGTACTTC.

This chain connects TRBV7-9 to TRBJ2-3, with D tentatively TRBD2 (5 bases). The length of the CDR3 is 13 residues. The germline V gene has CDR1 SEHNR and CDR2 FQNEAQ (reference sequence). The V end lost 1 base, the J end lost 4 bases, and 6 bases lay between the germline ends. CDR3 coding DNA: TGTGCCAGCAGCTTAGGAGGGTCAGATACGCAGTATTTT. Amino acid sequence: CASSLGGSDTQYF.